This T cell receptor (beta chain) was captured in a study of cytomegalovirus exposure and HLA in healthy donors. Trimming stripped 3 bases from V and 3 bases from J, with 15 bases between. Germline-derived CDR1 and CDR2 are MGHRA and YSYEKL. This CDR3 has 15 amino acids. Study results and caveats: A later analysis associated some 16,000 TCR beta sequences with HLA alleles at a 0.05 false discovery rate. There were around 160 TCR beta chains listed as cytomegalovirus-associated.

Of note for this clone: Antigen specificity is unknown.

The primer mix had 60 Vbeta and 13 Jbeta primers. Some clones are missing from TCRdb's copy, which holds only in-frame ones; the method was immunoSEQ multiplex PCR. The sample shows roughly 190,000 clones, about 80% of them seen only once. The TCR originated in a woman younger than 45 in good health and CMV-seropositive. The sequenced material came from PBMCs. The chain joins TRBV4-1 to TRBJ2-7; D is undetermined. The CDR3, as DNA: TGCGCCAGCAGCCATCCAGGTCAATACGTCTACGAGCAGTACTTC. Translating gives CASSHPGQYVYEQYF.